The clone carrying this TCR beta chain was found a few times. Its antigen is still unknown. The sample comes from a study of graft-versus-host responses after intestinal transplantation. Study-level results: The study found high graft-versus-host to host-versus-graft clonal ratios in allografts of patients with graft-donor T cell macrochimerism.

In germline, CDR1 is MNHEY, CDR2 SMNVEV (reference sequence). Trimming cost V 5 bases and J 6 bases; bases outside gene matches: 4. The CDR3 loop spans 13 amino acids. The method was immunoSEQ multiplex PCR; TCRdb's version includes in-frame clones alone and lacks a portion of them. The sample lists 20,000 to 30,000 clones; approximately 82% were seen once. This TCR was sampled from a human patient who received an intestinal transplant, so some T cells may come from the graft donor. The chain joins TRBV27 to TRBJ2-7; 10 bases are shared with TRBD1. The sample in question was PBMCs, obtained almost 29 days after intestinal transplant. The CDR3 reads CASSPRTGGEQYF. The CDR3 DNA reads as TGTGCCAGCAGTCCGCGGACAGGGGGCGAGCAGTACTTC.